The T cell receptor (beta chain) described here comes from a study of technical replicates of blood from several donors. Trimming took 0 bases from V and 6 from J; bases not matched to a gene: 2. The CDR3 covers 16 residues. Germline V CDR1 and CDR2: LGHNA, YNFKEQ. TCRdb keeps only in-frame clones here, not all; method: immunoSEQ multiplex PCR. The sample has around 12,000 clones, around 94% seen once; the top ten hold over 6.5%. Sample: PBMCs. This chain uses TRBV4-2 with TRBJ2-2; the match to TRBD1 covers 12 bases. The TCR was taken from a human donor in good health. CDR3 sequence: CASSQDGTGGSGELFF. The CDR3 region has the DNA TGTGCCAGCAGCCAAGATGGGACAGGGGGCTCCGGGGAGCTGTTTTTT.